Listed below are T cell receptor beta chains from one sample, sequenced in a study of cytomegalovirus exposure and HLA in healthy donors. Profiled with immunoSEQ multiplex PCR; TCRdb holds only in-frame clones, not every one. The sample holds around 110,000 clones. Specimen: PBMCs. These receptors originate from a man aged 30 to 45 in good health and CMV-seronegative. The CDR3 runs from the conserved cysteine through the conserved F or W. A D gene is named only where the DNA matches it firmly.

D gene	V gene	J gene	CDR3 DNA	CDR3 protein
-	TRBV9	TRBJ1-1	TGTGCCAGCAGCGTAGACACGATGAACACTGAAGCTTTCTTT	CASSVDTMNTEAFF
TRBD1	TRBV27	TRBJ2-7	TGTGCCATCACAGGGGGCGGATACGAGCAGTACTTC	CAITGGGYEQYF
-	TRBV14	TRBJ1-6	TGTGCCAGCAGCCAACGGCCGGGACTGACGAGCTCCTATAATTCACCCCTCCACTTT	CASSQRPGLTSSYNSPLHF
-	TRBV19	TRBJ2-3	TGTGCCAGTAGTCCTAGCACAGATACGCAGTATTTT	CASSPSTDTQYF
TRBD1	TRBV7-2	TRBJ2-2	TGTGCCAGCAGCCGGATGGACAGGGACACCGGGGAGCTGTTTTTT	CASSRMDRDTGELFF
-	TRBV19	TRBJ1-1	TGTGCCAGTAGTATAGGTGTCAAATCCGGGGGGGACACTGAAGCTTTCTTT	CASSIGVKSGGDTEAFF
-	TRBV6-1	TRBJ1-5	TGTGCCAGCAGGCGACGAGAGGGTGATCAGCCCCAGCATTTT	CASRRREGDQPQHF
-	TRBV5-1	TRBJ2-7	TGCGCCAGCAGCCCTAATGGGGGCGTAGAATACGAGCAGTACTTC	CASSPNGGVEYEQYF
TRBD1	TRBV5-4	TRBJ2-7	TGTGCCAGCAGCTGGGCCGGGACAGGCCTAAGCGAGCAGTACTTC	CASSWAGTGLSEQYF
-	TRBV15	TRBJ2-2	TGTGCCACCAGCAGCCTTGGGGGGGCTGGCACCGGGGAGCTGTTTTTT	CATSSLGGAGTGELFF
-	TRBV7-9	TRBJ2-5	TGTGCCAGCAGCCCAGGGACTCCGGTATGGGAGACCCAGTACTTC	CASSPGTPVWETQYF
TRBD1	TRBV5-6	TRBJ2-3	TGTGCCAGCAGCTTGGGCGGACAGGGAATAGATACGCAGTATTTT	CASSLGGQGIDTQYF
TRBD1	TRBV5-1	TRBJ2-1	TGCGCCAGCAGCAAGACAGGGGCGAATGAGCAGTTCTTC	CASSKTGANEQFF
-	TRBV28	TRBJ1-3	TGTGCCAGCAGTTTGAGCAGGACTGGAAACACCATATATTTT	CASSLSRTGNTIYF
-	TRBV25-1	TRBJ1-2	TGTGCCAGCAGTGATATTTATCGGGGTCTGGATGGCTACACCTTC	CASSDIYRGLDGYTF
TRBD1	TRBV4-2	TRBJ1-4	TGTGCCAGCAGCCAAGAGGGGGGGACAGGGCAAGAAAAACTGTTTTTT	CASSQEGGTGQEKLFF
TRBD2	TRBV4-1	TRBJ2-7	TGCGCCAGCAGTCTTACTAGCGGGGAACTATACGAGCAGTACTTC	CASSLTSGELYEQYF
-	TRBV5-1	TRBJ2-3	TGCGCCAGCAGCTTGGAAAGGGGGGACAGCTACACAGATACGCAGTATTTT	CASSLERGDSYTDTQYF
-	TRBV19	TRBJ2-7	TGTGCCAGTAGTATAGAACAGGGACACCGCGAGCAGTACTTC	CASSIEQGHREQYF
-	TRBV4-1	TRBJ2-1	TGCGCCAGCGGCCGGGGGCTAGCGGTTTACAATGAGCAGTTCTTC	CASGRGLAVYNEQFF